The 18 T cell receptor beta chains reported below all come from one sample, sequenced in a study of T cells after yellow fever vaccination. TCRdb called the 5' RACE reads again in MiXCR, with one record for every CDR3 protein. The table lists 550,000 or so distinct CDR3 sequences, roughly a fifth of them singletons. The starting material was PBMCs, obtained 15 days after the yellow fever booster vaccination. Every receptor here comes from a man aged 25 to 40 who received the YFV17D yellow fever vaccine.

The chain links TRBV20-1 to TRBJ2-5, with no clear D. Between the trimmed V and J ends, which lost 6 bases and 1 base, there was a span of 9 bases. From germline, CDR1 is DFQATT and CDR2 SNEGSKA (reference sequence). The CDR3 is 12 residues long. The CDR3 loop reads CSAHVGQETQYF. The CDR3 DNA is TGCAGTGCCCACGTTGGCCAAGAGACCCAGTACTTC.

The rearrangement links TRBV20-1 to TRBJ2-7; tentative D call: TRBD2 (5 bases). Germline assignment: CDR1 DFQATT and CDR2 SNEGSKA (reference sequence). V shed 5 bases and J shed 9 bases, with 11 bases lying between them. This CDR3 comprises 10 residues. The CDR3 DNA reads as TGCAGTGCTGGGGATGAGGGGCAGTACTTC. Protein sequence: CSAGDEGQYF.

This chain links TRBV29-1 with TRBJ2-2; 10 positions agree with TRBD2. J lost 1 base, V lost 2 bases, and 1 base had no gene match. Germline V lookup: CDR1 SQVTM, CDR2 ANQGSEA. This CDR3 comprises 15 residues. The CDR3 nucleotides read TGCAGCGTTGAACTAGCGGGAGTGAACACCGGGGAGCTGTTTTTT. Residues: CSVELAGVNTGELFF.

The genes are TRBV4-1 and TRBJ1-2, with TRBD1 identical over 9 bases. The CDR3 totals 15 residues. Germline values: CDR1 MGHRA, CDR2 YSYEKL. Trimming cost V 3 bases and J 6 bases; bases outside gene matches: 8. CDR3: CASSQPGQGRHGYTF. DNA of the CDR3: TGCGCCAGCAGCCAGCCGGGACAGGGCCGTCATGGCTACACCTTC.

The rearrangement joins TRBV25-1 to TRBJ2-5; 10 positions match TRBD1. This CDR3 region has 16 residues. J gave up 3 bases and V 1 base, and 5 bases lay outside the gene matches. CDR1 is MGHDK and CDR2 is SYGVNS in the germline V gene. The CDR3 loop is CASSESGQGWKETQYF. The DNA of the CDR3 is TGTGCCAGCAGTGAATCGGGACAGGGGTGGAAAGAGACCCAGTACTTC.

This clonotype was counted a few times. The chain has TRBV29-1 and TRBJ2-7; tentatively, D is TRBD2 (5 bases). Germline lookup yields CDR1 SQVTM and CDR2 ANQGSEA. V was clipped by 3 bases and J by 4 bases, with 13 bases between them. This CDR3 spans 13 amino acids. CDR3 coding DNA: TGCAGCGTTGATTTGGCAGGCGGGTACGAGCAGTACTTC. Protein: CSVDLAGGYEQYF.

This clonotype was observed a handful of times. The chain carries TRBV20-1 and TRBJ2-1; D may be TRBD2 (5 bases). The CDR3 covers 15 residues. CDR1 DFQATT and CDR2 SNEGSKA come from the germline V gene (reference sequence). V lost 4 bases to trimming and J lost 8 bases, with 21 bases between them. The CDR3 protein is CSAIGKQRVSDEQFF. The CDR3 coding sequence is TGCAGTGCTATAGGGAAGCAGAGGGTTTCGGATGAGCAGTTCTTC.

The sample holds a few counts of this clonotype. This CDR3 reads CSAKVWETQYF. DNA for the CDR3: TGCAGTGCTAAGGTGTGGGAGACCCAGTACTTC. The V and J genes are TRBV20-1 and TRBJ2-5; D unclear. The length of the CDR3 is 11 residues. The germline V and J ends were trimmed by 4 bases and 5 bases, with 8 bases remaining between them. From germline, CDR1 is DFQATT and CDR2 SNEGSKA (reference sequence).

J is TRBJ2-1 and V is TRBV12-3 or TRBV12-4; D possibly corresponds to TRBD2 (7 bases). The CDR3 is 16 residues long. Trimming cost V 7 bases and J 4 bases, with 20 bases left between them. DNA of the CDR3: TGTGCCAGCACGGACTGGCTGGGGGGGGCGTACAATGAGCAGTTCTTC. Its protein is CASTDWLGGAYNEQFF.

The chain carries TRBV5-4 and TRBJ2-3, with 7 bases fitting TRBD2. The CDR3 extends over 15 amino acids. The V gene end was trimmed by 4 bases and the J gene end by 0 bases; junction bases not matched to a gene: 5. Germline V CDR1 and CDR2: SGHNT, YYREEE (reference sequence). The DNA for the CDR3 is TGTGCCAGCAGCATCACTAGCGCTAGCACAGATACGCAGTATTTT. It codes for CASSITSASTDTQYF.

The chain couples TRBV27 to TRBJ2-7, with D possibly being TRBD1 or TRBD2 (5 bases each). This CDR3 region has 13 residues. Trimming took off 3 bases at V and 5 bases at J, with 11 bases between the two ends. Per germline, CDR1 MNHEY and CDR2 SMNVEV (reference sequence). DNA for the CDR3: TGTGCCAGCAGTTTCGGACGGGGCCACGAGCAGTACTTC. Its translation is CASSFGRGHEQYF.

The V call is TRBV20-1, the J call TRBJ2-5; TRBD1 matches 9 bases. The CDR3 loop spans 15 amino acids. V lost 4 bases to trimming and J lost 3 bases; unmatched junction nucleotides: 9. Germline V gene lookup returns CDR1 DFQATT and CDR2 SNEGSKA (reference sequence). CDR3: CSATPGTGLEETQYF. Here the CDR3 DNA reads TGCAGTGCTACTCCCGGGACAGGGCTTGAAGAGACCCAGTACTTC.

This clonotype occurred a few times. The rearrangement links TRBV7-3 to TRBJ2-1; 12 bases map to TRBD2. The germline gives CDR1 SGHTA, CDR2 FQGTGA. The junction had 8 bases not matched to a gene; V was cut back by 5 bases and J by 9 bases. The CDR3 length is 15 residues. Here the CDR3 reads CASSRGTSGSVEQFF. For the CDR3, the DNA is TGTGCCAGCAGCCGCGGGACTAGCGGGTCGGTTGAGCAGTTCTTC. Drawing the rest from reference TRBV7-3 and TRBJ2-1, the complete variable domain is GAGVSQTPSNKVTEKGKYVELRCDPISGHTALYWYRQSLGQGPEFLIYFQGTGAADDSGLPNDRFFAVRPEGSVSTLKIQRTERGDSAVYLCASSRGTSGSVEQFFGPGTRLTVL.

The V call is TRBV7-6, the J call TRBJ2-3, with 8 bases identical to TRBD2. CDR3 size: 15 residues. The germline gives CDR1 SGHVS, CDR2 FNYEAQ. With 5 bases clipped from V and 6 bases from J, the junction kept 10 bases outside the gene matches. The CDR3 reads CASSQGLAAGDTQYF. As DNA, the CDR3 is TGTGCCAGCAGCCAAGGACTAGCAGCTGGGGATACGCAGTATTTT. The variable domain in full, with the rest retrieved from reference TRBV7-6 and TRBJ2-3, is GAGVSQSPRYKVTKRGQDVALRCDPISGHVSLYWYRQALGQGPEFLTYFNYEAQQDKSGLPNDRFSAERPEGSISTLTIQRTEQRDSAMYRCASSQGLAAGDTQYFGPGTRLTVL.

This chain connects TRBV29-1 to TRBJ2-1, with D possibly being TRBD1 or TRBD2 (6 bases each). V was clipped by 7 bases and J by 6 bases, with 19 bases between them. The CDR3 covers 14 residues. Germline values: CDR1 SQVTM, CDR2 ANQGSEA. The CDR3 DNA reads as TGCAGCGCCTCGGGGGCTCGGTTTCCCAATGAGCAGTTCTTC. Protein sequence: CSASGARFPNEQFF.

The genes are TRBV7-2 and TRBJ2-5, with a possible D match to TRBD2 (6 bases). This CDR3 has 13 residues. Germline V lookup: CDR1 SGHTA, CDR2 FQGNSA. Trimming left V 2 bases short and J 4 bases short, with 8 bases between. The CDR3 nucleotides are TGTGCCAGCAGCTTAAACGGGAGAGAGACCCAGTACTTC. Protein product: CASSLNGRETQYF.

This clonotype was seen a handful of times. The rearrangement links TRBV10-3 to TRBJ2-7, with D possibly being TRBD1 or TRBD2 (5 bases each). This CDR3 is 13 amino acids long. The ends were cut back, 6 bases at V and 7 bases at J, with 16 bases in the middle. CDR1 ENHRY and CDR2 SYGVKD come from the germline V gene. The CDR3 spells CAIRSGTKGEQYF. DNA for the CDR3: TGTGCCATCAGATCCGGGACCAAAGGGGAGCAGTACTTC.

This rearrangement joins TRBV5-6 to TRBJ2-7; the match to TRBD1 covers 9 bases. The ends lost 4 bases at V and 3 bases at J; junction bases unmatched: 8. CDR1 is SGHDT, CDR2 YYEEEE, per germline. The CDR3 loop spans 15 amino acids. CDR3 sequence: CASSSVPGQGYEQYF. CDR3 DNA: TGTGCCAGCAGCAGCGTCCCGGGACAGGGCTACGAGCAGTACTTC.